The T cell receptor (beta chain) described here comes from a study of blood T cell repertoires in COVID-19. Whole-study context: The United States, Italy and Spain supplied acute and convalescent COVID-19 samples. Sample material is recorded as cDNA or gDNA derived from T cells, B-cell-depleted T cells, or PBMCs.

V dropped 0 bases and J dropped 6 bases, with 9 bases sitting between them. The CDR3 loop spans 14 amino acids. Per germline, CDR1 LGHNA and CDR2 YSLEER. Original data processing: Estimation of nucleated cell counts was performed using reference gene primer amplification. The method was immunoSEQ multiplex PCR; TCRdb's version includes in-frame clones alone and lacks a portion of them. V, J and clone size are those of that table, while D and trimming were read from the DNA. The sample consists of about 35,000 clones, 87% of them appearing once. Material for sequencing was peripheral blood. The chain has TRBV4-3 and TRBJ1-5; D uncertain. The sequence was collected from a man older than 75 with active COVID-19. CDR3 loop: CASSQDGGFQPQHF. CDR3 DNA: TGCGCCAGCAGCCAAGATGGAGGGTTTCAGCCCCAGCATTTT.